A single sample is the source of the 29 T cell receptor beta chains below, sequenced in a study of read filtering for tumor transcriptome and immune sequencing. This library used 300 to 500 ng RNA and molecular barcoded adaptors spanning alpha/delta and beta/gamma chains. TCRdb re-called the reads with MiXCR, one entry per CDR3 protein. The profile shows 100,000 to 150,000 distinct CDR3 sequences, under 15% of them singletons. Sequenced: a population of CD138-negative cells sorted from bone marrow. The receptors shown here come from a donor at least 40 years old with multiple myeloma.

This clonotype was observed at least ten times. The chain links TRBV11-2 to TRBJ2-1, with 9 positions matching TRBD1. The CDR3 totals 16 residues. Germline CDR1 SGHAT, CDR2 FQNNGV. V was pared by 5 bases and J by 5 bases, with 10 bases of the junction left unmatched. The CDR3: CASSRRGGQGHNEQFF. CDR3 DNA sequence: TGTGCCAGCAGCCGCCGGGGAGGACAGGGGCACAATGAGCAGTTCTTC.

This clonotype was seen at least ten times. The rearrangement joins TRBV29-1 to TRBJ2-3, with TRBD2 matching over 11 bases. Trimming cost V 7 bases and J 2 bases; bases outside gene matches: 8. The germline V gene encodes CDR1 SQVTM and CDR2 ANQGSEA. This CDR3 spans 15 amino acids. The chain's CDR3 is CSALLSGRATDTQYF. The CDR3, as DNA: TGCAGCGCACTACTTAGCGGGAGGGCCACAGATACGCAGTATTTT.

This clonotype was picked up many times. This sequence joins TRBV12-3 or TRBV12-4 and TRBJ1-5; tentative D call: TRBD1 (6 bases). The CDR3 extends over 13 amino acids. Trimming took 8 bases from V and 6 from J, leaving 14 bases between them. The DNA for the CDR3 is TGTGCCAGCGGGGGGGGGCTGAGTCAGCCCCAGCATTTT. This sequence encodes CASGGGLSQPQHF.

This clonotype was seen repeatedly, ten times or more. The CDR3, as DNA: TGCAGTGCGAAACAGGGGGCGGCAGATACGCAGTATTTT. Translation: CSAKQGAADTQYF. The chain employs TRBV20-1 and TRBJ2-3; 9 nucleotides match TRBD1. There are 13 residues in the CDR3. Germline CDR1 reads DFQATT; CDR2 reads SNEGSKA (reference sequence). With 6 bases clipped from V and 4 bases from J, the junction kept 5 bases outside the gene matches.

This clonotype has a count of ten or more. One end of the junction varies from germline; a read error may be responsible. The chain links TRBV20-1 to TRBJ2-1; D unresolved. From germline, CDR1 is DFQATT and CDR2 SNEGSKA (reference sequence). This CDR3 region has 12 residues. CDR3 nucleotide sequence: TGCAGTGCTGAGTTATATCAGGATGAGCAGTTCTTT. It yields the protein CSAELYQDEQFF.

The chain employs TRBV6-1 and TRBJ2-1, with D maybe TRBD2 (6 bases). Germline V gene sequence: CDR1 MNHNS, CDR2 SASEGT. This CDR3 contains 15 residues. Trimming shortened V by 6 bases and J by 1 base, and 13 bases separated the two germline ends. CDR3 coding DNA: TGTGCCAGCAGGATGGCGGGGATATCCTACAATGAGCAGTTCTTC. It encodes CASRMAGISYNEQFF.

Many counts were recorded for this clonotype. The chain joins TRBV5-1 to TRBJ1-4; tentatively, D is TRBD1 (6 bases). From germline, CDR1 is SGHRS and CDR2 YFSETQ. CDR3 size: 15 residues. Between the trimmed V and J ends, which lost 4 bases and 5 bases, there was a span of 15 bases. DNA for the CDR3: TGCGCCAGCAGCCCGCAGACAGGAAGAAATGAAAAACTGTTTTTT. This codes for CASSPQTGRNEKLFF.

This clonotype was seen at least ten times. CDR3 in amino acids: CASSLLDSLEDTQYF. The CDR3 DNA sequence: TGCGCCAGCAGCTTGTTGGACTCATTGGAAGATACGCAGTATTTT. J is TRBJ2-3 and V is TRBV5-1; the D gene is possibly TRBD2 (5 bases). The CDR3 length is 15 residues. CDR1 is SGHRS, CDR2 YFSETQ, per germline. V dropped 1 base and J dropped 5 bases, with 14 bases sitting between them.

This clonotype was observed many times. This chain uses TRBV7-9 with TRBJ1-5; 9 nucleotides agree with TRBD1. The CDR3 extends over 14 amino acids. Trimming cost V 5 bases and J 6 bases; bases outside gene matches: 5. Per germline, CDR1 SEHNR and CDR2 FQNEAQ (reference sequence). The CDR3 spells CASSPTGGGQPQHF. CDR3 coding DNA: TGTGCCAGCAGCCCTACAGGGGGCGGTCAGCCCCAGCATTTT. The whole variable domain, remainder taken from reference TRBV7-9 and TRBJ1-5, is DTGVSQNPRHKITKRGQNVTFRCDPISEHNRLYWYRQTLGQGPEFLTYFQNEAQLEKSRLLSDRFSAERPKGSFSTLEIQRTEQGDSAMYLCASSPTGGGQPQHFGDGTRLSIL.

This clonotype was recorded only once. A much larger clone differs from this one at a single base, so this may be a read error. This chain connects TRBV12-3 or TRBV12-4 to TRBJ2-3, with 10 bases lining up with TRBD2. CDR3 length equals 16 residues. Germline trimming cut 5 bases from V and 2 bases from J; bases unmatched to any gene: 7. This CDR3 is CASSAWTSGYTDTQYF. The CDR3 coding sequence is TGTGCCAGCAGTGCCTGGACTAGCGGATACACAGATACGCAGTATTTT.

This clonotype was counted a single time. Germline is not matched at one junction end, which may reflect a read error. The chain carries TRBV2 and TRBJ2-3; tentatively, D is TRBD2 (6 bases). The CDR3 is 16 amino acids. The germline V gene has CDR1 SNHLY and CDR2 FYNNEI. Here the CDR3 reads CASREGGRGLTDTLYF. The CDR3 region has the DNA TGTGCCAGCAGAGAAGGAGGTCGGGGACTCACAGATACGCTGTATTTT. Based on the CDR3 plus reference TRBV2 and TRBJ2-3, the full variable domain is EPEVTQTPSHQVTQMGQEVILRCVPISNHLYFYWYRQILGQKVEFLVSFYNNEISEKSEIFDDQFSVERPDGSNFTLKIRSTKLEDSAMYFCASREGGRGLTDTLYFGPGTRLTVL.

This clonotype has only a few counts. V is TRBV5-1 and J is TRBJ1-1; 7 bases align to TRBD1. Germline CDR1 reads SGHRS; CDR2 reads YFSETQ. There are 15 residues in the CDR3. V was pared by 4 bases and J by 0 bases, with 6 bases of the junction left unmatched. The CDR3 nucleotides are TGCGCCAGCAGCCTGTGGGACAGCATGAACACTGAAGCTTTCTTT. Translated: CASSLWDSMNTEAFF.

In this sample, this clonotype turned up many times. The chain combines TRBV15 with TRBJ1-5, with D unclear. Trimming shortened V by 1 base and J by 0 bases, and 10 bases separated the two germline ends. Per the germline V gene, CDR1 is LNHNV and CDR2 is YYDKDF (reference sequence). This CDR3 comprises 16 residues. CDR3 bases: TGTGCCACCAGCAGAGCCGGCAGTCCTAGCAATCAGCCCCAGCATTTT. Its translation: CATSRAGSPSNQPQHF.

This clonotype was detected many times. The chain is built from TRBV2 and TRBJ1-6; no clear D. The CDR3 consists of 13 residues. V was trimmed by 7 bases and J by 7 bases, leaving 11 bases between them. Germline CDR1 reads SNHLY; CDR2 reads FYNNEI. CDR3 nucleotides: TGTGCCAGCAAGATGGGCGAGAATTCACCCCTCCACTTT. It translates to CASKMGENSPLHF.

This clonotype turned up a few times. The chain carries TRBV20-1 and TRBJ2-7, with D perhaps matching TRBD1 or TRBD2 (7 bases each). In germline, CDR1 is DFQATT, CDR2 SNEGSKA (reference sequence). CDR3 length: 14 residues. Trimming stripped 2 bases from V and 3 bases from J, with 14 bases between. CDR3 nucleotides: TGCAGTGCTAGAAAGCGGGACAGTAGCTACGAGCAGTACTTC. Translating it yields CSARKRDSSYEQYF.

Regarding this clonotype: This could be a read error, since a much larger clone is one nucleotide away. The gene calls are TRBV7-8 and TRBJ2-7, with unresolved D. Germline V gene sequence: CDR1 SGHVS, CDR2 FQNEAQ. This CDR3 is built from 14 residues. The CDR3 is CASSLTVGPYEQHF. In nucleotides, the CDR3 is TGTGCCAGCAGCTTAACGGTAGGGCCCTACGAGCAGCACTTC.

This chain connects TRBV21-1 to TRBJ2-1; TRBD1, as called in the table, went unchecked against the DNA. TRBV21-1 is classified as a pseudogene. The CDR3 consists of 15 residues. The CDR3 is CASSKVGHQRSEQFF. The CDR3, as DNA: TGTGCCAGCAGCAAGGTCGGACACCAGCGAAGTGAGCAGTTCTTC.

Details on this clonotype: One end of the junction does not line up with germline, which may come from a read error. The chain uses TRBV7-9 and TRBJ2-1, with 11 bases that match TRBD1. There are 15 residues in the CDR3. Germline V gene lookup returns CDR1 SEHNR and CDR2 FQNEAQ (reference sequence). In nucleotides, the CDR3 is TGTGCCAGCAGCCTAAGAAGGACAGGGGGCAATGTGCAGTTCTTC. Protein product: CASSLRRTGGNVQFF.

Remarks on this clonotype: A read error is possible here, since a much larger clone lies one base away. This rearrangement joins TRBV20-1 to TRBJ2-3, with 8 bases lining up with TRBD2. Germline values: CDR1 DFQATT, CDR2 SNEGSKA (reference sequence). The CDR3 is 13 amino acids. This CDR3 reads CSANSGGSDTQCF. In DNA, the CDR3 is TGCAGTGCAAACAGCGGGGGTTCAGATACGCAGTGTTTT.

This clonotype occurred many times. V usage is TRBV29-1 and J usage is TRBJ1-1, with D perhaps matching TRBD1 (5 bases). Germline loops: CDR1 SQVTM, CDR2 ANQGSEA. Between the trimmed V and J ends, which lost 4 bases and 11 bases, there was a span of 17 bases. This CDR3 is 12 amino acids long. The CDR3 sequence is CSVGEGELGAFF. CDR3 DNA sequence: TGCAGCGTTGGAGAAGGGGAATTAGGGGCTTTCTTT.

This clonotype appeared many times. V and J are TRBV25-1 and TRBJ2-1; a possible D gene is TRBD1 (6 bases). Germline-derived CDR1 and CDR2 are MGHDK and SYGVNS. V dropped 2 bases and J dropped 7 bases, with 9 bases sitting between them. The length of the CDR3 is 13 residues. This CDR3 is CASSEVQGNEQFF. The CDR3, as DNA: TGTGCCAGCAGTGAAGTCCAGGGGAATGAGCAGTTCTTC. Variable domain in full (rest from reference TRBV25-1 and TRBJ2-1): EADIYQTPRYLVIGTGKKITLECSQTMGHDKMYWYQQDPGMELHLIHYSYGVNSTEKGDLSSESTVSRIRTEHFPLTLESARPSHTSQYLCASSEVQGNEQFFGPGTRLTVL.

This clonotype was counted only a few times. This chain joins TRBV28 and TRBJ1-3, with 7 bases identical to TRBD1. The CDR3 totals 16 residues. V gave up 6 bases and J gave up 4 bases; unmatched junction bases: 12. CDR1 is MDHEN, CDR2 SYDVKM, per germline. The CDR3 sequence is CASSLTGPAPGNTIYF. As DNA, the CDR3 is TGTGCCAGCAGCCTGACAGGGCCCGCTCCGGGAAACACCATATATTTT.

This clonotype has a count of ten or more. The V gene is TRBV28, the J gene TRBJ2-2, with 11 bases aligning to TRBD2. In germline, CDR1 is MDHEN, CDR2 SYDVKM. CDR3 length: 15 amino acids. J gave up 6 bases and V 6 bases, and 6 bases lay outside the gene matches. CDR3: CASRFSGRVAGELFF. The CDR3 DNA is TGTGCCAGCAGATTTAGCGGGAGGGTAGCCGGGGAGCTGTTTTTT. The variable domain in full, completed from reference TRBV28 and TRBJ2-2, reads DVKVTQSSRYLVKRTGEKVFLECVQDMDHENMFWYRQDPGLGLRLIYFSYDVKMKEKGDIPEGYSVSREKKERFSLILESASTNQTSMYLCASRFSGRVAGELFFGEGSRLTVL.

This clonotype was found many times. The chain joins TRBV5-1 to TRBJ1-1; TRBD1 might be the D (5 bases). Germline CDR1 reads SGHRS; CDR2 reads YFSETQ. This CDR3 is 12 amino acids long. V lost 10 bases and J lost 6, with 16 bases in between. CDR3 nucleotide sequence: TGCGCCTCCTTGGGGGAGGGCCCTGAAGCTTTCTTT. Amino acid sequence: CASLGEGPEAFF.

Of note for this clonotype: With a much larger clone just one base away, this may be a read error. This sequence joins TRBV12-3 or TRBV12-4 and TRBJ2-2; D is uncertain. Trimming cost V 11 bases and J 5 bases, with 9 bases left between them. CDR3 length: 11 residues. Here the CDR3 DNA reads TGTGCCTCCGAGAGTACCGGGGAGCTGTTTTTT. Translated: CASESTGELFF.

For this clonotype: Since a much larger clone is just one base distant, this may be a read error. The V call is TRBV5-4, the J call TRBJ2-1; unclear D gene. Germline CDR1 is SGHNT and CDR2 is YYREEE (reference sequence). The CDR3 consists of 13 residues. The CDR3 here is CACSLTGSDEQFF. CDR3 nucleotide sequence: TGTGCCTGCAGCTTGACCGGAAGCGATGAGCAGTTCTTC.

This clonotype was counted many times. This may be a read error, as it is one base from a much larger clone. This rearrangement joins TRBV7-2 to TRBJ2-1; TRBD2 matches at 9 bases. The CDR3 runs to 17 residues. With V trimmed by 2 bases and J by 3 bases, 8 bases remained unmatched. Germline lookup yields CDR1 SGHTA and CDR2 FQGNSA. The CDR3 spells CASSLIPATSGYNEQFF. The CDR3 region has the DNA TGTGCCAGCAGCTTAATCCCTGCGACTAGCGGCTACAATGAGCAGTTCTTC.

There are a few counts of this clonotype. The chain joins TRBV7-9 to TRBJ2-3; 11 nucleotides agree with TRBD2. V was pared by 8 bases and J by 4 bases, with 5 bases of the junction left unmatched. CDR1 SEHNR and CDR2 FQNEAQ come from the germline V gene (reference sequence). The CDR3 contains 14 residues. In DNA form, the CDR3 reads TGTGCCAGCCAGACTAGCGGGATACCAGATACGCAGTATTTT. This translates into CASQTSGIPDTQYF.

The table lists this clonotype with many counts. Sequence at one end of the junction differs from germline and may be a read error. The chain employs TRBV5-1 and TRBJ2-1; unclear D gene. CDR1 and CDR2 from the germline V gene are SGHRS and YFSETQ. This CDR3 comprises 13 residues. Written as DNA, the CDR3 is TGTGCCAGCAGCCTCTACTCCTACAATGAGCAGTTCTTC. It encodes CASSLYSYNEQFF.